These 28 T cell receptor beta chains came from one sample sequenced in a study of T cells in localized non-small cell lung cancer. Repertoires were generated with immunoSEQ multiplex PCR, while TCRdb's copy carries only in-frame clones and drops some. The sample contains just under 20,000 clones, 89% of which appear only once. The sequenced sample was peripheral blood, obtained before any cancer treatment. These receptors all come from a man aged 35 to 70 with stage I lung adenocarcinoma.

The chain recombines TRBV6-5 with TRBJ1-2; 9 bases line up with TRBD1. The CDR3 runs to 12 residues. The ends lost 5 bases at V and 7 bases at J; junction bases unmatched: 2. Looked up from germline, CDR1 is MNHEY and CDR2 is SVGAGI. The CDR3 coding sequence is TGTGCCAGCAGTCCGACAGGGGGTGGCTACACCTTC. Protein sequence: CASSPTGGGYTF.

The chain uses TRBV10-1 and TRBJ2-7, with D tentatively TRBD2 (6 bases). Germline assignment: CDR1 WNHNN and CDR2 SYGVQD (reference sequence). V lost 0 bases and J 7 bases, leaving 13 bases between the germline ends. This CDR3 region has 14 residues. CDR3 amino acids: CASSESGGAREQYF. CDR3 bases: TGCGCCAGCAGTGAGTCGGGGGGAGCGAGGGAGCAGTACTTC.

The chain has TRBV7-2 and TRBJ2-1, with a weak D call TRBD2 (6 bases). The CDR3 contains 11 residues. V was cut by 4 bases and J by 8 bases, with 6 bases left in between. Germline V gene data show CDR1 as SGHTA and CDR2 as FQGNSA. Here the CDR3 DNA reads TGTGCCAGCAGCTGGAGGGATGAGCAGTTCTTC. As protein: CASSWRDEQFF.

The chain couples TRBV5-4 to TRBJ1-2; weak D call: TRBD1 (5 bases). Germline V gives CDR1 SGHNT, CDR2 YYREEE (reference sequence). CDR3 size: 14 residues. The ends were cut back, 4 bases at V and 3 bases at J, with 13 bases in the middle. CDR3: CASSARGRDYGYTF. CDR3 DNA: TGTGCCAGCAGCGCTCGGGGGAGGGACTATGGCTACACCTTC.

The rearrangement links TRBV9 to TRBJ1-3; D is possibly TRBD1 (6 bases). The CDR3 is 16 residues long. With 4 bases removed from V and 4 bases from J, the gap between germline ends came to 18 bases. Germline V gives CDR1 SGDLS, CDR2 YYNGEE. The CDR3 loop reads CASSLSLGAAGNTIYF. Written as DNA, the CDR3 is TGTGCCAGCAGCCTTTCCCTGGGGGCAGCAGGAAACACCATATATTTT. Based on the CDR3 plus reference TRBV9 and TRBJ1-3, the full variable domain is DSGVTQTPKHLITATGQRVTLRCSPRSGDLSVYWYQQSLDQGLQFLIQYYNGEERAKGNILERFSAQQFPDLHSELNLSSLELGDSALYFCASSLSLGAAGNTIYFGEGSWLTVV.

J is TRBJ1-1 and V is TRBV15, with TRBD1 as a possible D gene (5 bases). The CDR3 has 13 amino acids. Germline assignment: CDR1 LNHNV and CDR2 YYDKDF (reference sequence). V dropped 3 bases and J dropped 5 bases, with 10 bases sitting between them. The CDR3 nucleotides are TGTGCCACCAGCAGGTCCAGGGCGACTGAAGCTTTCTTT. It codes for CATSRSRATEAFF.

J is TRBJ2-3 and V is TRBV9, with a tentative D call TRBD2 (6 bases). This CDR3 is 16 amino acids long. Germline V CDR1 and CDR2: SGDLS, YYNGEE. The V end lost 1 base, the J end lost 0 bases, and 12 bases lay between the germline ends. CDR3 amino acids: CASSVRAGTSTDTQYF. The CDR3, as DNA: TGTGCCAGCAGCGTAAGGGCGGGGACGAGCACAGATACGCAGTATTTT.

The chain employs TRBV12-5 and TRBJ2-5; D is unresolved. V lost 8 bases and J lost 1, with 11 bases in between. Germline lookup yields CDR1 LGHNT and CDR2 FRNRAP. The CDR3 has 13 amino acids. This chain's CDR3 is CASSRSSQETQYF. In nucleotides, the CDR3 is TGTGCTAGTTCCCGGAGTAGCCAAGAGACCCAGTACTTC.

This sequence joins TRBV2 and TRBJ2-2, with 13 bases that match TRBD2. The CDR3 loop spans 18 amino acids. V dropped 2 bases and J dropped 8; count of bases not matched to a gene: 11. Germline V gene lookup returns CDR1 SNHLY and CDR2 FYNNEI. The CDR3 region has the DNA TGTGCCAGCAGTGAATGGATTGGACTAGCGGGAGAAAGGGGGGAGCTGTTTTTT. It specifies CASSEWIGLAGERGELFF.

This chain links TRBV5-4 with TRBJ1-1; D remains ambiguous. Germline values: CDR1 SGHNT, CDR2 YYREEE (reference sequence). The CDR3 has 14 amino acids. V was cut by 1 base and J by 1 base, with 8 bases left in between. The CDR3 DNA sequence: TGTGCCAGCAGCTTGTCACACGCGAACACTGAAGCTTTCTTT. It translates to CASSLSHANTEAFF.

The V gene is TRBV6-6, the J gene TRBJ2-5, with 12 bases aligning to TRBD2. V shed 5 bases, J shed 5 bases, and the junction held 9 bases outside the gene matches. The V gene's germline CDR1 is MNHNY and CDR2 SVGAGI (reference sequence). The CDR3 is made up of 16 amino acids. The DNA of the CDR3 is TGTGCCAGCAGTCCGACCCAACTAGCGGGAGGTGAGACCCAGTACTTC. It translates to CASSPTQLAGGETQYF.

The rearrangement uses TRBV7-3 and TRBJ2-3; D perhaps matches TRBD2 (6 bases). Trimming shortened V by 0 bases and J by 5 bases, and 12 bases separated the two germline ends. CDR3 length: 15 amino acids. Germline V CDR1 and CDR2: SGHTA, FQGTGA. Written as DNA, the CDR3 is TGTGCCAGCAGCTTAACCCCCGGGAGTGGAGATACGCAGTATTTT. It yields the protein CASSLTPGSGDTQYF.

The chain employs TRBV5-1 and TRBJ1-1; D gene uncertain. Germline assignment: CDR1 SGHRS and CDR2 YFSETQ. V dropped 4 bases and J dropped 8 bases, with 12 bases sitting between them. The CDR3 runs to 12 residues. CDR3 sequence reads: CASSAGSKEAFF. The CDR3, as DNA: TGCGCCAGCAGCGCAGGATCTAAGGAAGCTTTCTTT.

V gene TRBV19 combines with J gene TRBJ2-5; D call uncertain. This CDR3 region has 14 residues. Between the trimmed V and J ends, which lost 5 bases and 4 bases, there was a span of 14 bases. Per the germline V gene, CDR1 is LNHDA and CDR2 is SQIVND (reference sequence). As DNA, the CDR3 is TGTGCCAGTAGTCCGGGCCCCATGGCAGAGACCCAGTACTTC. The encoded protein is CASSPGPMAETQYF.

This chain joins TRBV19 and TRBJ1-4, with a weak D call TRBD1 (5 bases). This CDR3 spans 14 amino acids. Germline CDR1 reads LNHDA; CDR2 reads SQIVND (reference sequence). The V end was cut by 7 bases, the J end by 2 bases, with 11 bases between. This CDR3 reads CASTRWGTNEKLFF. CDR3 nucleotide sequence: TGTGCCAGTACGAGGTGGGGGACTAATGAAAAACTGTTTTTT.

This chain links TRBV7-2 with TRBJ2-2; 8 nucleotides agree with TRBD2. This CDR3 is 16 amino acids long. The trim removed 4 bases at V and 1 base at J, leaving 5 bases unmatched. The germline CDR1 and CDR2 sequences are SGHTA and FQGNSA. This chain's CDR3 is CASSWTSSQNTGELFF. The CDR3 coding sequence is TGTGCCAGCAGCTGGACTAGCAGTCAGAACACCGGGGAGCTGTTTTTT. The full variable domain, in which reference TRBV7-2 and TRBJ2-2 provide the parts outside the CDR3, is GAGVSQSPSNKVTEKGKDVELRCDPISGHTALYWYRQSLGQGLEFLIYFQGNSAPDKSGLPSDRFSAERTGGSVSTLTIQRTQQEDSAVYLCASSWTSSQNTGELFFGEGSRLTVL.

The chain recombines TRBV5-6 with TRBJ2-3; TRBD2 agrees at 7 bases. Germline V gene data show CDR1 as SGHDT and CDR2 as YYEEEE. Losses at the gene ends were 7 bases for V and 6 bases for J; bases not matched to a gene: 8. The length of the CDR3 is 13 residues. The chain's CDR3 is CASSGLDSDTQYF. The CDR3 nucleotides are TGTGCCAGCTCCGGACTAGATAGTGATACGCAGTATTTT.

The rearrangement joins TRBV14 to TRBJ1-1; D is perhaps TRBD1 (6 bases). This CDR3 has 15 amino acids. The germline V gene encodes CDR1 SGHDN and CDR2 FVKESK. V lost 4 bases and J 3 bases, leaving 15 bases between the germline ends. CDR3 bases: TGTGCCAGCAGCCGGATAACAGGGAGGGACACTGAAGCTTTCTTT. This sequence encodes CASSRITGRDTEAFF.

This rearrangement joins TRBV12-5 to TRBJ2-7, with a weak D call TRBD1 (7 bases). The V gene lost 6 bases and the J gene lost 1 base, with 19 bases spanning the gap. Per germline, CDR1 LGHNT and CDR2 FRNRAP. This CDR3 is 16 amino acids long. CDR3 coding DNA: TGTGCTAGTGGCTCAGGGGGGACGGGGTTTTCCTACGAGCAGTACTTC. The encoded protein is CASGSGGTGFSYEQYF.

The chain uses TRBV28 and TRBJ2-5; D possibly corresponds to TRBD2 (5 bases). There are 15 residues in the CDR3. Germline CDR1 reads MDHEN; CDR2 reads SYDVKM. The V end lost 1 base, the J end lost 9 bases, and 18 bases lay between the germline ends. CDR3 sequence: CASSLLAGALVAQYF. The CDR3 nucleotides read TGTGCCAGCAGTTTATTGGCGGGTGCTCTGGTCGCCCAGTACTTC.

V gene TRBV18 combines with J gene TRBJ1-1; unclear D gene. Germline CDR1 and CDR2: KGHSH and LQKENI. This CDR3 has 15 amino acids. V dropped 6 bases and J dropped 1 base, with 15 bases sitting between them. CDR3 in DNA: TGTGCCAGCTCCGAATACTCTGGTGGGAACACTGAAGCTTTCTTT. It specifies CASSEYSGGNTEAFF.

The rearrangement joins TRBV5-6 to TRBJ1-2, with D tentatively TRBD1 (6 bases). The CDR3 spans 14 residues. The ends were cut back, 6 bases at V and 4 bases at J, with 16 bases in the middle. The germline CDR1 and CDR2 sequences are SGHDT and YYEEEE. The CDR3 sequence is CASTSSPGAYGYTF. The CDR3 region has the DNA TGTGCCAGCACCTCTAGTCCAGGGGCCTATGGCTACACCTTC.

The CDR3 loop reads CSGWDSVYGYTF. DNA for the CDR3: TGCAGCGGCTGGGACAGCGTCTATGGCTACACCTTC. The V call is TRBV29-1, the J call TRBJ1-2, with TRBD1 matching over 7 bases. This CDR3 contains 12 residues. The V segment lost 7 bases and the J segment 4 bases; nucleotides outside the gene matches: 6. Germline loops: CDR1 SQVTM, CDR2 ANQGSEA.

This chain links TRBV5-8 with TRBJ2-7; D call uncertain. Trimming shortened V by 4 bases and J by 6 bases, and 8 bases separated the two germline ends. The CDR3 has 11 residues. Germline V gene sequence: CDR1 SGHTS, CDR2 YDEGEE. The CDR3 here is CASSLPAEQYF. CDR3 DNA sequence: TGTGCCAGCAGCCTCCCTGCCGAGCAGTACTTC.

The chain uses TRBV5-5 and TRBJ2-3; D is unresolved. Trimming took 2 bases from V and 6 from J, leaving 1 base between them. Germline-derived CDR1 and CDR2 are SGHKS and YYEKEE (reference sequence). The CDR3 spans 10 residues. In nucleotides, the CDR3 is TGTGCCAGCAGCTTTGATACGCAGTATTTT. Its protein is CASSFDTQYF.

The chain has TRBV6-1 and TRBJ1-2, with 7 bases matching TRBD1. Trimming removed 8 bases from V and 1 base from J; junction bases left unmatched: 10. Germline V gives CDR1 MNHNS, CDR2 SASEGT. CDR3 size: 15 residues. The CDR3 spells CASWDQGGRNYGYTF. CDR3 DNA sequence: TGTGCCAGCTGGGACCAGGGGGGTCGTAACTATGGCTACACCTTC.

V is TRBV20-1 and J is TRBJ2-1; D not resolved. V shed 6 bases and J shed 14 bases, with 17 bases lying between them. The CDR3 extends over 11 amino acids. Germline V CDR1 and CDR2: DFQATT, SNEGSKA (reference sequence). The CDR3 here is CSAPDVHLEFF. The CDR3 DNA follows: TGCAGTGCCCCGGACGTTCATTTAGAGTTCTTC.

As to this clone: In this CDR3 the conserved last residue, phenylalanine or tryptophan, is missing, so a read error is likely. For the CDR3, the DNA is TGTGCTAGTGGTTTGGTGGCCAGGGCCACTGAAGCTTTCTCT. Protein: CASGLVARATEAFS. This chain connects TRBV12-5 to TRBJ1-1, with D perhaps TRBD1 (5 bases). This CDR3 comprises 14 residues. Germline CDR1 and CDR2: LGHNT and FRNRAP. V was shortened by 0 bases and J by 4 bases, with 9 bases between the two germline ends.